Described below is a single T cell receptor beta chain sequence and its context. This specimen belongs to a study of blood T cell repertoires in COVID-19. Generated by immunoSEQ multiplex PCR, the TCRdb table keeps only in-frame clones and is missing some. The sample includes 130,000 or so clones, 80% to 90% of them seen just once. The ends were cut back, 3 bases at V and 0 bases at J, with 18 bases in the middle. CDR1 is DFQATT and CDR2 is SNEGSKA in the germline V gene (reference sequence). CDR3 size: 17 residues. V and J are TRBV20-1 and TRBJ1-3, with D maybe TRBD1 (6 bases). The sequence was collected from a middle-aged man with acute or convalescent COVID-19. Sequencing was performed on peripheral blood. The chain's CDR3 is CSASEGRGTSSGNTIYF. DNA for the CDR3: TGCAGTGCTAGTGAGGGCAGGGGCACGAGCTCTGGAAACACCATATATTTT.